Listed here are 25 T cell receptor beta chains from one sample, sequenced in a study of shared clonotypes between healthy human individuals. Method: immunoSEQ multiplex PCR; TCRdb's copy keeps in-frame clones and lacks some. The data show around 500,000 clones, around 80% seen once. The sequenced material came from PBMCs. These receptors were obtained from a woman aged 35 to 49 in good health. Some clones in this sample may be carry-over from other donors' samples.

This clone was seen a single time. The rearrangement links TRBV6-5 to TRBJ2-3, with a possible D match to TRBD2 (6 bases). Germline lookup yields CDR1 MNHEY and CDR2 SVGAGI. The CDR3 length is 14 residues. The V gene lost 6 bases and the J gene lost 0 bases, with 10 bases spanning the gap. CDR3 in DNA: TGTGCCAGCAGCTCGAGCGGGAGCACAGATACGCAGTATTTT. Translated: CASSSSGSTDTQYF.

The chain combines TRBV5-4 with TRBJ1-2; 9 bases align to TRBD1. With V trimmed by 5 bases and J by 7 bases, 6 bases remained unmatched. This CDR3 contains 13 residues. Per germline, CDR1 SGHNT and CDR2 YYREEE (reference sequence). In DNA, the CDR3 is TGTGCCAGCAGACCCGGGACAGGGCTTGGCTACACCTTC. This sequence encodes CASRPGTGLGYTF. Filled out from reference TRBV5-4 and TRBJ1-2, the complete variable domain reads ETGVTQSPTHLIKTRGQQVTLRCSSQSGHNTVSWYQQALGQGPQFIFQYYREEENGRGNFPPRFSGLQFPNYSSELNVNALELDDSALYLCASRPGTGLGYTFGSGTRLTVV.

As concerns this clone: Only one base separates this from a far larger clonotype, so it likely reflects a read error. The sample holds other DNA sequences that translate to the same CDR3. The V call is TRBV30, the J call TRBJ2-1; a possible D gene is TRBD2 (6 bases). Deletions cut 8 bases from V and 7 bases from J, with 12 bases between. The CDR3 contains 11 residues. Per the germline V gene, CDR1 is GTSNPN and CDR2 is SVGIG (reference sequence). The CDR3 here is CAGTLWNEQFF. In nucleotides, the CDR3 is TGTGCCGGGACTCTTTGGAATGAGCAGTTCTTC.

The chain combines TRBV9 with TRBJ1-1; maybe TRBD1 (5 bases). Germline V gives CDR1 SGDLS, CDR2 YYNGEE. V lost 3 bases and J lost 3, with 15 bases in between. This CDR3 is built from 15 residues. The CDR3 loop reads CASSGGGVRDTEAFF. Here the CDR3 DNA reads TGTGCCAGCAGCGGAGGTGGGGTCAGGGACACTGAAGCTTTCTTT. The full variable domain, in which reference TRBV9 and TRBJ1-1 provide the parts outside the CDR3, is DSGVTQTPKHLITATGQRVTLRCSPRSGDLSVYWYQQSLDQGLQFLIQYYNGEERAKGNILERFSAQQFPDLHSELNLSSLELGDSALYFCASSGGGVRDTEAFFGQGTRLTVV.

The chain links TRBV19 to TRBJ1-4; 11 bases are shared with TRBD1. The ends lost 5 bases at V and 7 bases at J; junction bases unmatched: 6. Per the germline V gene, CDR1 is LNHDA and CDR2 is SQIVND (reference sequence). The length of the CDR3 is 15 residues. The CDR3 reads CASSSAGTGGEKLFF. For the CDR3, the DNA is TGTGCCAGTAGTTCCGCCGGGACAGGGGGTGAAAAACTGTTTTTT.

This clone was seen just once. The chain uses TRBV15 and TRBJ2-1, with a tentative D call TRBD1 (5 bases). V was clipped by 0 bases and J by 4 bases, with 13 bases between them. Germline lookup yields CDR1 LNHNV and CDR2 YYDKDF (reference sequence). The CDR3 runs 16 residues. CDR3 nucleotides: TGTGCCACCAGCAGAGACCAGGGAATTCGGTACAATGAGCAGTTCTTC. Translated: CATSRDQGIRYNEQFF.

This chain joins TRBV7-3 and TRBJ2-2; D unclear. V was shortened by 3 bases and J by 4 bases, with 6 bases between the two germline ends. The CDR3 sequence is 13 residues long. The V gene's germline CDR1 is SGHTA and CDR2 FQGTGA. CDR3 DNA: TGTGCCAGCAGCTTTCCGGCCACCGGGGAGCTGTTTTTT. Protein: CASSFPATGELFF.

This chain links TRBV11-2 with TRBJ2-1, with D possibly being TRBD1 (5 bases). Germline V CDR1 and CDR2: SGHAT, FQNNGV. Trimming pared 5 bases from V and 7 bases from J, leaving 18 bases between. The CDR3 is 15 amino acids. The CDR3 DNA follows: TGTGCCAGCAGCCCGCAGCCCTCAGGGTGGAATGAGCAGTTCTTC. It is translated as CASSPQPSGWNEQFF. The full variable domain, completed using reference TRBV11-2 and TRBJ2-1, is EAGVAQSPRYKIIEKRQSVAFWCNPISGHATLYWYQQILGQGPKLLIQFQNNGVVDDSQLPKDRFSAERLKGVDSTLKIQPAKLEDSAVYLCASSPQPSGWNEQFFGPGTRLTVL.

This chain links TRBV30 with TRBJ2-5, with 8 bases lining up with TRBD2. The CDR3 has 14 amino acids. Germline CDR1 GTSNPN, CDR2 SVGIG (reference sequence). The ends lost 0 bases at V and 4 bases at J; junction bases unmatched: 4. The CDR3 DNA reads TGTGCCTGGAGTGTATCCAGCGGGGGAGAGACCCAGTACTTC. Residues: CAWSVSSGGETQYF.

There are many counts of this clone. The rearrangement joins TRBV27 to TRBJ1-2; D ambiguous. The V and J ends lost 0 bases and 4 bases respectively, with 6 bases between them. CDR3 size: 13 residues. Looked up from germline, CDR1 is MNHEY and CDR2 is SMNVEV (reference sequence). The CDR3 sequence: CASSLSGGYGYTF. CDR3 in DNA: TGTGCCAGCAGTTTATCCGGTGGCTATGGCTACACCTTC.

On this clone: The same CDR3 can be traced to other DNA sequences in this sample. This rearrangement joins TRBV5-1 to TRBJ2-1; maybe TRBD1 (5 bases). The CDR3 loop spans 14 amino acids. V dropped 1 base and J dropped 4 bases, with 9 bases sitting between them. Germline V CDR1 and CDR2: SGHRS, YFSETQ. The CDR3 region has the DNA TGCGCCAGCAGCTTGAGCGACAGTTACAATGAGCAGTTCTTC. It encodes CASSLSDSYNEQFF. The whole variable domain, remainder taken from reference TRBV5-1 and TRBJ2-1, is KAGVTQTPRYLIKTRGQQVTLSCSPISGHRSVSWYQQTPGQGLQFLFEYFSETQRNKGNFPGRFSGRQFSNSRSEMNVSTLELGDSALYLCASSLSDSYNEQFFGPGTRLTVL.

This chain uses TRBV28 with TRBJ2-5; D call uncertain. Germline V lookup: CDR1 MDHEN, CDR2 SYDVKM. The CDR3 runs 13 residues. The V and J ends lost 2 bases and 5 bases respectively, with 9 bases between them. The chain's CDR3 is CASSLVQLETQYF. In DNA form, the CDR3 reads TGTGCCAGCAGTTTAGTACAGTTGGAGACCCAGTACTTC.

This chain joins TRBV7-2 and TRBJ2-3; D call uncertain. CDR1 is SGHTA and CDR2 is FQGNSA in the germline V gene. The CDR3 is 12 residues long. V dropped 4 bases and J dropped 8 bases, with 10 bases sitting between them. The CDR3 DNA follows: TGTGCCAGCAGCTCTCAATTGGGTACGCAGTATTTT. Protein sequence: CASSSQLGTQYF.

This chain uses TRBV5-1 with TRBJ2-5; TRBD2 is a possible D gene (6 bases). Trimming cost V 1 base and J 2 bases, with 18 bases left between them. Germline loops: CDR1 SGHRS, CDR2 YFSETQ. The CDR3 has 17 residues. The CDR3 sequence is CASSLLDYPASQETQYF. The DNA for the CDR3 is TGCGCCAGCAGCTTGCTGGACTACCCAGCAAGTCAAGAGACCCAGTACTTC. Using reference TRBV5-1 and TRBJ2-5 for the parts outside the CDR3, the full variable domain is KAGVTQTPRYLIKTRGQQVTLSCSPISGHRSVSWYQQTPGQGLQFLFEYFSETQRNKGNFPGRFSGRQFSNSRSEMNVSTLELGDSALYLCASSLLDYPASQETQYFGPGTRLLVL.

CDR3 DNA sequence: TGCGCCAGCAGCCAAGGGACAAATCGAGACATTCAGTACTTC. Encoded protein: CASSQGTNRDIQYF. V gene TRBV4-1 combines with J gene TRBJ2-4, with D perhaps TRBD1 (5 bases). V lost 1 base and J 8 bases, leaving 12 bases between the germline ends. The CDR3 contains 14 residues. Germline V gene sequence: CDR1 MGHRA, CDR2 YSYEKL.

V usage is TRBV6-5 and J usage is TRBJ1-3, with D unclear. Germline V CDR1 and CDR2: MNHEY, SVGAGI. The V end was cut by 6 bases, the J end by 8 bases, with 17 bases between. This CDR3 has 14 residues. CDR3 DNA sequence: TGTGCCAGCAGCCCCCTCCGTTTGGCCGACACCATATATTTT. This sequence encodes CASSPLRLADTIYF.

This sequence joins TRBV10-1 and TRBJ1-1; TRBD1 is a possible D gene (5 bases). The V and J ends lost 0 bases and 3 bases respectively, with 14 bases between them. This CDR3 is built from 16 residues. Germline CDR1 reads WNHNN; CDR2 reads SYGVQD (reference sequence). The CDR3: CASSESNAGRDTEAFF. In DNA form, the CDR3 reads TGCGCCAGCAGTGAGTCGAACGCAGGGCGGGACACTGAAGCTTTCTTT.

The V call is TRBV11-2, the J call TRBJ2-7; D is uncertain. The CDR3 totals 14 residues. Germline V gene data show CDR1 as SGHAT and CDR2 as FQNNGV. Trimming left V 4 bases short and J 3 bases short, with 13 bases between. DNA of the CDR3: TGTGCCAGCAGCTCCCCACACTTAGGCTACGAGCAGTACTTC. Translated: CASSSPHLGYEQYF.

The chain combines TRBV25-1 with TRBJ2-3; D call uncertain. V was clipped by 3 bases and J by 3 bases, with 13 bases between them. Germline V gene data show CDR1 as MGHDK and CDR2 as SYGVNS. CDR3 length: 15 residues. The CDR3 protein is CASSERSKGTDTQYF. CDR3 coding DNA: TGTGCCAGCAGTGAGAGGTCTAAGGGTACAGATACGCAGTATTTT. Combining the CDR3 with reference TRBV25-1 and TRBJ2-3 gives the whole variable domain EADIYQTPRYLVIGTGKKITLECSQTMGHDKMYWYQQDPGMELHLIHYSYGVNSTEKGDLSSESTVSRIRTEHFPLTLESARPSHTSQYLCASSERSKGTDTQYFGPGTRLTVL.

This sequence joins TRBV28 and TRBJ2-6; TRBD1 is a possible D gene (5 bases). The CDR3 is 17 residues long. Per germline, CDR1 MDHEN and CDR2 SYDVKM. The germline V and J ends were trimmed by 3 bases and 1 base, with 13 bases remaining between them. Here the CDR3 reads CASSFHSDKSGANVLTF. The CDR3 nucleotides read TGTGCCAGCAGTTTCCATTCGGACAAATCTGGGGCCAACGTCCTGACTTTC.

Here the CDR3 reads CASSFGAVGELFF. CDR3 in DNA: TGTGCCAGCAGTTTCGGGGCGGTCGGGGAGCTGTTTTTT. The chain combines TRBV28 with TRBJ2-2; D is tentatively TRBD1 or TRBD2 (5 bases each). The CDR3 totals 13 residues. Germline loops: CDR1 MDHEN, CDR2 SYDVKM. Trimming left V 3 bases short and J 7 bases short, with 9 bases between.

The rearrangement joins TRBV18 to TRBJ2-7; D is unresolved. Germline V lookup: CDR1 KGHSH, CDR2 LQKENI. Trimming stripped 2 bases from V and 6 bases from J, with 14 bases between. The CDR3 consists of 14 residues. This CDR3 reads CASSPAPTSTEQYF. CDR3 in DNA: TGTGCCAGCTCACCAGCGCCTACGAGTACCGAGCAGTACTTC.

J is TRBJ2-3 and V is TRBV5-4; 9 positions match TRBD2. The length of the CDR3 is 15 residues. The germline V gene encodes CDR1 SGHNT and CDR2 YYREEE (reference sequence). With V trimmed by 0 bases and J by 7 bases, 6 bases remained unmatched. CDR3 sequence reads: CASSLGGRAANTQYF. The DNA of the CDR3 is TGTGCCAGCAGCTTGGGCGGGAGGGCGGCGAATACGCAGTATTTT.

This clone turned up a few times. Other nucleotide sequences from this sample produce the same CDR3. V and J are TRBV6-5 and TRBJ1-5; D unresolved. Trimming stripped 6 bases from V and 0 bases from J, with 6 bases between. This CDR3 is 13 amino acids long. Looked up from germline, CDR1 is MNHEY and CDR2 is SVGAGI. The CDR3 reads CASSYNSNQPQHF. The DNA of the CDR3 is TGTGCCAGCAGCTACAATAGCAATCAGCCCCAGCATTTT.

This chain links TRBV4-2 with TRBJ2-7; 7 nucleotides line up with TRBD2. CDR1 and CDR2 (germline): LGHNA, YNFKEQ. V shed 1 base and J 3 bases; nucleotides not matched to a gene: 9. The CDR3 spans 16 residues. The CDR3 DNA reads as TGTGCCAGCAGCCAAGGAGGGTCTAGCGGTTACTACGAGCAGTACTTC. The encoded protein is CASSQGGSSGYYEQYF.